What follows are 23 T cell receptor beta chains derived from one specimen sequenced in a study of CD8+CD57+ T cells in acquired aplastic anemia. Genomic DNA was employed as the template in profiling TCR beta VDJ and CDR3. In TCRdb, the reads were re-called with MiXCR into one record per CDR3 protein. The sample consists of under 350,000 distinct CDR3 sequences, approximately 57% of them appearing once. Only patients with CD8+CD57+ cell expansion on flow cytometry were chosen for sequencing. The source material was sorted CD4+, CD8+, or CD8+CD57+ T cells (not recorded which) from PBMCs. These receptor sequences come from a human donor with aplastic anemia.

The rearrangement uses TRBV7-9 and TRBJ2-7; D could derive from TRBD1 or TRBD2 (5 bases each). The CDR3 spans 14 residues. V was cut by 3 bases and J by 2 bases, with 11 bases left in between. Per the germline V gene, CDR1 is SEHNR and CDR2 is FQNEAQ (reference sequence). CDR3 DNA: TGTGCCAGCAGCTTCTCCGGGACCACCTACGAGCAGTACTTC. Residues: CASSFSGTTYEQYF.

A word on this clonotype: Relative to the germline gene, one junction end is altered; a read error may explain this. V gene TRBV7-7 combines with J gene TRBJ2-3; 10 bases fit TRBD2. This CDR3 spans 15 amino acids. Germline assignment: CDR1 SSHAT and CDR2 FNYEAQ (reference sequence). As DNA, the CDR3 is TGTGCTAGCAGCCCGCTAGCGGGGGCCACAGATACGCAGTATTTT. It yields the protein CASSPLAGATDTQYF.

The chain combines TRBV19 with TRBJ1-5; 7 bases agree with TRBD1. V shed 6 bases, J shed 5 bases, and the junction held 4 bases outside the gene matches. The CDR3 contains 13 residues. Germline CDR1 reads LNHDA; CDR2 reads SQIVND (reference sequence). The CDR3 DNA is TGTGCCAGTAGCCCCACAGGGGATCAGCCCCAGCATTTT. Translation: CASSPTGDQPQHF. The complete variable domain, with remaining parts taken from reference TRBV19 and TRBJ1-5, reads DGGITQSPKYLFRKEGQNVTLSCEQNLNHDAMYWYRQDPGQGLRLIYYSQIVNDFQKGDIAEGYSVSREKKESFPLTVTSAQKNPTAFYLCASSPTGDQPQHFGDGTRLSIL.

The sample holds a few counts of this clonotype. The chain's CDR3 is CASSPLGVSSYNEQFF. The CDR3 DNA is TGTGCCAGCAGCCCCTTAGGGGTCTCCTCCTACAATGAGCAGTTCTTC. The V call is TRBV3-1, the J call TRBJ2-1, with a possible D match to TRBD1 (5 bases). Per germline, CDR1 LGHDT and CDR2 YNNKEL (reference sequence). The CDR3 consists of 16 residues. Trimming left V 4 bases short and J 0 bases short, with 13 bases between.

For this clonotype: One end of the junction fails to match germline, which may point to a read error. As DNA, the CDR3 is TGTGCCAGCACCACACAACATACCGGACAGACGTATGGCTACACCTTC. This encodes CASTTQHTGQTYGYTF. The V and J genes are TRBV5-1 and TRBJ1-2; tentatively, D is TRBD1 (6 bases). The CDR3 runs 16 residues. Germline V gives CDR1 SGHRS, CDR2 YFSETQ.

This clonotype was seen at least ten times. This rearrangement joins TRBV9 to TRBJ2-3; D is undetermined. Germline-derived CDR1 and CDR2 are SGDLS and YYNGEE. The CDR3 totals 15 residues. The V gene lost 0 bases and the J gene lost 0 bases, with 8 bases spanning the gap. This CDR3 reads CASSVVATSTDTQYF. In DNA form, the CDR3 reads TGTGCCAGCAGCGTAGTGGCCACTAGCACAGATACGCAGTATTTT.

This clonotype was picked up one time. This sequence joins TRBV20-1 and TRBJ1-2; 8 nucleotides align to TRBD1. This CDR3 is built from 13 residues. Trimming removed 4 bases from V and 6 bases from J; junction bases left unmatched: 7. Per the germline V gene, CDR1 is DFQATT and CDR2 is SNEGSKA (reference sequence). In DNA form, the CDR3 reads TGCAGTGCTACCACAGGGGGGAAGAATGGCTACACCTTC. Its protein product is CSATTGGKNGYTF.

CDR3 DNA sequence: TGTGCCAGCAAAGCGACTGGGGGTAGCAATCAGCCCCAGCATTTT. Encoded protein: CASKATGGSNQPQHF. The chain carries TRBV11-2 and TRBJ1-5; TRBD1 might be the D (5 bases). The CDR3 contains 15 residues. Trimming pared 7 bases from V and 0 bases from J, leaving 13 bases between. In germline, CDR1 is SGHAT, CDR2 FQNNGV.

This clonotype has a count of ten or more. The chain joins TRBV7-9 to TRBJ2-2, with a tentative D call TRBD2 (6 bases). V lost 4 bases to trimming and J lost 0 bases, with 12 bases between them. Germline loops: CDR1 SEHNR, CDR2 FQNEAQ (reference sequence). The CDR3 has 16 amino acids. The CDR3 here is CASSSMDYANTGELFF. CDR3 nucleotide sequence: TGTGCCAGCAGCTCCATGGACTACGCGAACACCGGGGAGCTGTTTTTT. The whole variable domain, remainder taken from reference TRBV7-9 and TRBJ2-2, is DTGVSQNPRHKITKRGQNVTFRCDPISEHNRLYWYRQTLGQGPEFLTYFQNEAQLEKSRLLSDRFSAERPKGSFSTLEIQRTEQGDSAMYLCASSSMDYANTGELFFGEGSRLTVL.

V is TRBV7-9 and J is TRBJ1-2, with 8 bases aligning to TRBD1. Germline CDR1 is SEHNR and CDR2 is FQNEAQ (reference sequence). CDR3 length: 13 residues. The trim removed 8 bases at V and 5 bases at J, leaving 7 bases unmatched. The CDR3 nucleotides are TGTGCCAGCGAGGCAGGGGGCGGGTATGGCTACACCTTC. Protein: CASEAGGGYGYTF. The whole variable domain, filled in from reference TRBV7-9 and TRBJ1-2, reads DTGVSQNPRHKITKRGQNVTFRCDPISEHNRLYWYRQTLGQGPEFLTYFQNEAQLEKSRLLSDRFSAERPKGSFSTLEIQRTEQGDSAMYLCASEAGGGYGYTFGSGTRLTVV.

This clonotype has only a few counts. The chain recombines TRBV7-2 with TRBJ2-7; TRBD2 might be the D (6 bases). CDR1 and CDR2 from the germline V gene are SGHTA and FQGNSA. Trimming cost V 4 bases and J 0 bases, with 13 bases left between them. This CDR3 has 15 residues. The chain's CDR3 is CASSSTRGSSYEQYF. The DNA for the CDR3 is TGTGCCAGCAGCTCAACTCGGGGGAGCTCCTACGAGCAGTACTTC.

The chain employs TRBV5-1 and TRBJ2-7; 7 nucleotides line up with TRBD1. CDR3 length: 13 amino acids. With V trimmed by 4 bases and J by 3 bases, 4 bases remained unmatched. Germline CDR1 reads SGHRS; CDR2 reads YFSETQ. This CDR3 reads CASSPTGNYEQYF. The CDR3 bases are TGCGCCAGCAGCCCGACAGGGAACTACGAGCAGTACTTC.

The rearrangement joins TRBV5-1 to TRBJ2-2; D perhaps matches TRBD1 (5 bases). CDR1 is SGHRS, CDR2 YFSETQ, per germline. The CDR3 consists of 16 residues. Trimming shortened V by 4 bases and J by 0 bases, and 13 bases separated the two germline ends. CDR3 amino acids: CASSPGHLTNTGELFF. CDR3 sequence (DNA): TGCGCCAGCAGCCCAGGACATTTAACGAACACCGGGGAGCTGTTTTTT.

In this sample, this clonotype turned up a few times. The chain links TRBV20-1 to TRBJ2-5, with 10 bases identical to TRBD2. The CDR3 spans 15 residues. In germline, CDR1 is DFQATT, CDR2 SNEGSKA (reference sequence). Unmatched junction bases numbered 8, after V lost 5 bases and J lost 2 bases. As DNA, the CDR3 is TGCAGTGCTCCGAGTCGGGGACTAGCGCAAGAGACCCAGTACTTC. Residues: CSAPSRGLAQETQYF.

The chain joins TRBV11-3 to TRBJ1-1; no firm D call. The CDR3 extends over 12 amino acids. V was cut by 5 bases and J by 6 bases, with 10 bases left in between. In germline, CDR1 is SGHNT, CDR2 YENEEA. The CDR3 nucleotides read TGTGCCAGCAGCCGGACCGAACCTGAAGCTTTCTTT. Translating it yields CASSRTEPEAFF.

The genes are TRBV7-3 and TRBJ1-1, with 7 bases aligning to TRBD1. The V gene's germline CDR1 is SGHTA and CDR2 FQGTGA. J gave up 5 bases and V 4 bases, and 10 bases lay outside the gene matches. There are 15 residues in the CDR3. CDR3 DNA sequence: TGTGCCAGCAGCTCGACAGGGTCGGTGGGAACTGAAGCTTTCTTT. It specifies CASSSTGSVGTEAFF.

The chain couples TRBV15 to TRBJ2-5; TRBD2 is a possible D gene (6 bases). This CDR3 has 14 residues. Looked up from germline, CDR1 is LNHNV and CDR2 is YYDKDF (reference sequence). The V and J ends lost 0 bases and 4 bases respectively, with 9 bases between them. CDR3 in amino acids: CATSRDAEGETQYF. Written as DNA, the CDR3 is TGTGCCACCAGCAGAGATGCGGAGGGAGAGACCCAGTACTTC.

This clonotype has a count of ten or more. The chain carries TRBV10-3 and TRBJ2-5; TRBD1 agrees at 7 bases. CDR3 length equals 12 residues. The J segment lost 0 bases and the V segment lost 9 bases, leaving 1 base of the junction unmatched. The germline CDR1 and CDR2 sequences are ENHRY and SYGVKD. CDR3 nucleotides: TGTGCCATAAGGGGGCACCAAGAGACCCAGTACTTC. Its protein is CAIRGHQETQYF.

This clonotype has only one observation. In nucleotides, the CDR3 is TGTGCCAGTAGTATACGTCCGGAACATAATTCACCCCTCCACTTT. Amino acids: CASSIRPEHNSPLHF. The J gene is TRBJ1-6, the V gene TRBV19; D remains unclear. This CDR3 has 15 residues. The V gene lost 2 bases and the J gene lost 5 bases, with 10 bases spanning the gap. Germline CDR1 reads LNHDA; CDR2 reads SQIVND (reference sequence).

The chain carries TRBV25-1 and TRBJ1-6; the D gene is possibly TRBD1 (5 bases). The CDR3 sequence is 12 residues long. The ends were cut back, 10 bases at V and 7 bases at J, with 11 bases in the middle. Germline-derived CDR1 and CDR2 are MGHDK and SYGVNS. The CDR3 spells CATRAPNSPLHF. The CDR3 nucleotides read TGTGCCACCAGGGCACCAAATTCACCCCTCCACTTT.

The V gene is TRBV7-9, the J gene TRBJ2-5, with a possible D match to TRBD1 (6 bases). V shed 4 bases and J shed 3 bases, with 18 bases lying between them. Germline V gene lookup returns CDR1 SEHNR and CDR2 FQNEAQ (reference sequence). The CDR3 loop spans 16 amino acids. The CDR3 nucleotides are TGTGCCAGCAGCTCTAACCTGGACAGCCGTAAAGAGACCCAGTACTTC. Its translation is CASSSNLDSRKETQYF. Full variable domain (outside the CDR3, taken from reference TRBV7-9 and TRBJ2-5): DTGVSQNPRHKITKRGQNVTFRCDPISEHNRLYWYRQTLGQGPEFLTYFQNEAQLEKSRLLSDRFSAERPKGSFSTLEIQRTEQGDSAMYLCASSSNLDSRKETQYFGPGTRLLVL.

CDR3 residues: CASSLGRGWKTGELFF. The CDR3 DNA follows: TGTGCCAGCAGCTTAGGGCGGGGGTGGAAGACCGGGGAGCTGTTTTTT. The chain is built from TRBV7-2 and TRBJ2-2; TRBD2 matches 7 bases. With 1 base clipped from V and 5 bases from J, the junction kept 7 bases outside the gene matches. CDR1 is SGHTA and CDR2 is FQGNSA in the germline V gene. The CDR3 extends over 16 amino acids.

This clonotype was detected many times. V usage is TRBV5-1 and J usage is TRBJ2-5; D is unclear. V gave up 4 bases and J gave up 1 base, with 14 bases separating them. This CDR3 comprises 15 residues. Germline V lookup: CDR1 SGHRS, CDR2 YFSETQ. CDR3 in DNA: TGCGCCAGCAGCCCCCTCCGGAACACCCAAGAGACCCAGTACTTC. As protein: CASSPLRNTQETQYF.